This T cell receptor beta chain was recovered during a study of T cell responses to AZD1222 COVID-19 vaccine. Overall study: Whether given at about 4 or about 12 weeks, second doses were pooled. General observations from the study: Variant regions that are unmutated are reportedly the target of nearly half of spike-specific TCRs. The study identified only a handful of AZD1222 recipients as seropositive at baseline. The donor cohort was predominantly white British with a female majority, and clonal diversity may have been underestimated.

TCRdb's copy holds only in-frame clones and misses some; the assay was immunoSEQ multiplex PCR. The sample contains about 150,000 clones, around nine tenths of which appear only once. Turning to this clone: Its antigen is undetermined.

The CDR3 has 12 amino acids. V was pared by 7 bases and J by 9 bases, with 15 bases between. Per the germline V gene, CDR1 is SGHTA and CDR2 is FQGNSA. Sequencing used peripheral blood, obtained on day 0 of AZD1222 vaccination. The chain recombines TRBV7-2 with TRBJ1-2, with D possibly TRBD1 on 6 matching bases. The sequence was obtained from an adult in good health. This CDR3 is CASTTGLERYTF. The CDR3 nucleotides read TGTGCCAGCACCACAGGGTTGGAACGCTACACCTTC.